The clone carrying this TCR beta chain showed up just a few times. This sample stems from a study of T-cell reconstitution after alpha-beta-depleted transplantation in children. Preparing the TCRbeta library involved the use of unique molecular identifiers. TCRdb used MiXCR to reprocess the PCR reads, holding one entry per CDR3 protein. The data show some 590,000 distinct CDR3 sequences, roughly a tenth seen once. The length of the CDR3 is 14 residues. Germline values: CDR1 DFQATT, CDR2 SNEGSKA (reference sequence). J gave up 5 bases and V 3 bases, and 8 bases lay outside the gene matches. The rearrangement joins TRBV20-1 to TRBJ2-7; 9 bases match TRBD2. This receptor was taken from a human donor who donated a stem cell graft to a child with acute myeloid leukemia. The material sequenced was PBMCs from the stem cell graft donor, taken from the stem cell graft. The DNA of the CDR3 is TGCAGTGCTAGGTGGTTAGCGGGAGTCCACGAGCAGTACTTC. It encodes CSARWLAGVHEQYF.